One and the same sample provided the 13 T cell receptor beta chains below, sequenced in a study of identical twins. TCRdb re-derived calls from the 5' RACE reads in MiXCR, one entry per CDR3 protein. There are roughly 710,000 distinct CDR3 sequences in the sample; around 6% occur only once, and roughly 1.8% lies in the top ten. Sequencing was carried out using naive T cells sorted from blood. The receptors were sampled from a man aged 18 to 30 in good health.

The V gene is TRBV10-2, the J gene TRBJ1-3, with 9 bases aligning to TRBD1. The CDR3 length is 15 residues. In germline, CDR1 is WSHSY, CDR2 SAAADI. Trimming cost V 7 bases and J 1 base; bases outside gene matches: 5. The CDR3, as DNA: TGCGCCAGCAACCCCGGGACAGGGTCTGGAAACACCATATATTTT. Translated, it gives CASNPGTGSGNTIYF.

Many counts were recorded for this clonotype. This chain joins TRBV29-1 and TRBJ2-2; TRBD2 matches 8 bases. This CDR3 has 15 residues. Unmatched junction bases numbered 9, after V lost 6 bases and J lost 3 bases. From germline, CDR1 is SQVTM and CDR2 ANQGSEA. CDR3 in DNA: TGCAGCGTGAGGCTAGCGGGCTTAGACACCGGGGAGCTGTTTTTT. It specifies CSVRLAGLDTGELFF.

In its sample, this clonotype was seen many times. J is TRBJ2-2 and V is TRBV12-3 or TRBV12-4; 8 bases are shared with TRBD1. The CDR3 sequence is 17 residues long. V lost 1 base and J lost 7; bases outside the gene matches: 11. DNA for the CDR3: TGTGCCAGCAGTTTAGGGCGCAGGGGGCGAATCGGCGGGGAGCTGTTTTTT. Its translation: CASSLGRRGRIGGELFF.

This clonotype occurred many times. The V gene is TRBV20-1, the J gene TRBJ1-4, with no clear D. Trimming shortened V by 3 bases and J by 4 bases, and 15 bases separated the two germline ends. Germline CDR1 and CDR2: DFQATT and SNEGSKA (reference sequence). This CDR3 comprises 15 residues. CDR3: CSASRVGAGNEKLFF. The DNA for the CDR3 is TGCAGTGCTAGCCGGGTCGGTGCTGGTAATGAAAAACTGTTTTTT.

The chain carries TRBV6-2 or TRBV6-3 and TRBJ1-2; perhaps TRBD1 as D (5 bases). V gave up 11 bases and J gave up 7 bases, with 20 bases separating them. The CDR3 is made up of 13 amino acids. Germline-derived CDR1 and CDR2 are MNHEY and SVGEGT. CDR3 nucleotide sequence: TGTGCCGCCCGGGACCGGGATATGGGTGGCTACACCTTC. It specifies CAARDRDMGGYTF.

This clonotype was detected ten times or more. The rearrangement uses TRBV7-7 and TRBJ2-7, with 11 bases fitting TRBD2. The CDR3 contains 15 residues. Germline V gene sequence: CDR1 SSHAT, CDR2 FNYEAQ (reference sequence). V lost 5 bases to trimming and J lost 2 bases; unmatched junction nucleotides: 5. CDR3 DNA sequence: TGTGCCAGCAGCCCGGGACTAGCGGCCACCTACGAGCAGTACTTC. Protein sequence: CASSPGLAATYEQYF. The full variable domain, with the rest looked up from reference TRBV7-7 and TRBJ2-7, is GAGVSQSPRYKVTKRGQDVTLRCDPISSHATLYWYQQALGQGPEFLTYFNYEAQPDKSGLPSDRFSAERPEGSISTLTIQRTEQRDSAMYRCASSPGLAATYEQYFGPGTRLTVT.

This clonotype was found many times. V usage is TRBV20-1 and J usage is TRBJ2-7, with D unresolved. V was shortened by 0 bases and J by 3 bases, with 15 bases between the two germline ends. The CDR3 is 15 amino acids. CDR1 is DFQATT and CDR2 is SNEGSKA in the germline V gene (reference sequence). CDR3 DNA: TGCAGTGCTAGAGATCTTGGATTAGCCGGCTACGAGCAGTACTTC. It codes for CSARDLGLAGYEQYF.

The CDR3 here is CASSYDATYEQYV. As DNA, the CDR3 is TGTGCCAGCAGTTACGATGCGACCTACGAGCAGTACGTC. The chain couples TRBV6-6 to TRBJ2-7; D is unresolved. The CDR3 sequence is 13 residues long. V lost 2 bases, J lost 2 bases, and 7 bases lay in between. From germline, CDR1 is MNHNY and CDR2 SVGAGI (reference sequence).

This clonotype was seen only a few times. The V gene is TRBV2, the J gene TRBJ2-3, with D possibly TRBD2 on 6 matching bases. The CDR3 is 13 amino acids. The germline gives CDR1 SNHLY, CDR2 FYNNEI. V gave up 0 bases and J gave up 10 bases, with 11 bases separating them. CDR3 sequence: CASSEALGTPQYF. The CDR3 DNA reads as TGTGCCAGCAGTGAAGCGTTAGGGACTCCGCAGTATTTT.

This clonotype was counted at least ten times. This sequence joins TRBV25-1 and TRBJ1-5; no reliable D call. Germline V gives CDR1 MGHDK, CDR2 SYGVNS. The germline V and J ends were trimmed by 6 bases and 0 bases, with 6 bases remaining between them. The CDR3 sequence is 13 residues long. CDR3 DNA: TGTGCCAGCAGACCCAATAGCAATCAGCCCCAGCATTTT. As protein: CASRPNSNQPQHF.

Only a few counts were recorded for this clonotype. CDR3 nucleotide sequence: TGTGCCAGCACTCGGGTCTGGAGCACAGATACGCAGTATTTT. Translation: CASTRVWSTDTQYF. The V call is TRBV6-1, the J call TRBJ2-3; no clear D gene. Germline assignment: CDR1 MNHNS and CDR2 SASEGT. The CDR3 consists of 14 residues. Trimming pared 7 bases from V and 0 bases from J, leaving 11 bases between.

This clonotype has ten or more counts. The rearrangement links TRBV12-3 or TRBV12-4 to TRBJ2-1, with D unclear. The CDR3 contains 14 residues. The V and J ends lost 7 bases and 2 bases respectively, with 12 bases between them. The DNA for the CDR3 is TGTGCCAGCACGTGGAGCCGGGCCTACAATGAGCAGTTCTTC. It translates to CASTWSRAYNEQFF.

This clonotype was counted a few times. This chain connects TRBV21-1 to TRBJ2-1; the DNA was not used to check the table's D call, TRBD2. TRBV21-1 is a pseudogene. The CDR3 has 17 residues. The chain's CDR3 is CASSTFSGRNPYNEQFF. CDR3 DNA: TGTGCCAGCAGCACCTTTAGCGGGAGGAATCCCTACAATGAGCAGTTCTTC.